Listed below are T cell receptor beta chains from one sample, sequenced in a study of T cell responses to AZD1222 COVID-19 vaccine. Here immunoSEQ multiplex PCR was the method, and the copy in TCRdb shows in-frame clones only, minus some. Seen here are about 120,000 clones, approximately 88% observed once, and the top ten hold about 1.6%. This material consisted of peripheral blood, taken on day 0 of AZD1222 vaccination. The receptors were gathered from an adult in good health. The CDR3 runs from the conserved cysteine through the conserved F or W. A D gene is named only where the DNA matches it firmly. Size values are once, few and many counts, or a class for expanded clones, and some rows have none.

d_call: TRBD1; v_call: TRBV19; j_call: TRBJ2-7; clone_size: NA; cdr3_nt: TGTGCCAGTAGCCCGGGACAGGGGCTCTACGAGCAGTACTTC; cdr3_aa: CASSPGQGLYEQYF
d_call: NA; v_call: TRBV28; j_call: TRBJ1-1; clone_size: NA; cdr3_nt: TGTGCCAGCCGGAAAGATTTGGGAGAGTTGGCTGAAGCTTTCTTT; cdr3_aa: CASRKDLGELAEAFF
d_call: TRBD1; v_call: TRBV25-1; j_call: TRBJ1-3; clone_size: NA; cdr3_nt: TGTGCCAGCAGCCTACAGGGGGGCACTGGAAACACCATATATTTT; cdr3_aa: CASSLQGGTGNTIYF
d_call: NA; v_call: TRBV24-1; j_call: TRBJ2-1; clone_size: NA; cdr3_nt: TGTGCCACCAGTTTAGGCGACACTTCCTACAATGAGCAGTTCTTC; cdr3_aa: CATSLGDTSYNEQFF
d_call: NA; v_call: TRBV27; j_call: TRBJ2-1; clone_size: NA; cdr3_nt: TGTGCCAGCAGTTTTAGCGAGACCTACAATGAGCAGTTCTTC; cdr3_aa: CASSFSETYNEQFF
d_call: TRBD2; v_call: TRBV7-6; j_call: TRBJ2-7; clone_size: NA; cdr3_nt: TGTGCCAGCAGCTTAGTGAGTCCTAGCGGCGAAAGACCCTACGAGCAGTACTTC; cdr3_aa: CASSLVSPSGERPYEQYF
d_call: NA; v_call: TRBV4-3; j_call: TRBJ2-7; clone_size: NA; cdr3_nt: TGCGCCAGCAGCCAAGCGGAGCCCTACGAGCAGTACTTC; cdr3_aa: CASSQAEPYEQYF
d_call: TRBD2; v_call: TRBV9; j_call: TRBJ2-3; clone_size: once; cdr3_nt: TGTGCCAGCAGCGCGTTTCCCGGGGAGGGCCGAGCAGATACGCAGTATTTT; cdr3_aa: CASSAFPGEGRADTQYF
d_call: NA; v_call: TRBV11-2; j_call: TRBJ2-3; clone_size: NA; cdr3_nt: TGTGCCAGCAGCTCGATTCCGGGGGTAGATACGCAGTATTTT; cdr3_aa: CASSSIPGVDTQYF
d_call: NA; v_call: TRBV6-2/TRBV6-3; j_call: TRBJ1-1; clone_size: NA; cdr3_nt: TGTGCCAGCAGTTACTCGCCGGGGGGGTCATACACTGAAGCTTTCTTT; cdr3_aa: CASSYSPGGSYTEAFF
d_call: TRBD2; v_call: TRBV2; j_call: TRBJ2-2; clone_size: NA; cdr3_nt: TGTGCCAGCACCAGCGGGGGGAACACCGGGGAGCTGTTTTTT; cdr3_aa: CASTSGGNTGELFF
d_call: NA; v_call: TRBV29-1; j_call: TRBJ1-2; clone_size: NA; cdr3_nt: TGCAGCGCGGACTATGACGGTACTAACTATGGCTACACCTTC; cdr3_aa: CSADYDGTNYGYTF
d_call: TRBD1; v_call: TRBV6-2/TRBV6-3; j_call: TRBJ2-3; clone_size: once; cdr3_nt: TGTGCCAGCAGTTACGACCCCGACAGGGGGCGCCGAGATACGCAGTATTTT; cdr3_aa: CASSYDPDRGRRDTQYF
d_call: TRBD1; v_call: TRBV3-1/TRBV3-2; j_call: TRBJ1-5; clone_size: NA; cdr3_nt: TGTGCCAGCAGGCGAACCGGGACAGGGAATAATGGGGGCAATCAGCCCCAGCATTTT; cdr3_aa: CASRRTGTGNNGGNQPQHF
d_call: TRBD2; v_call: TRBV10-1; j_call: TRBJ2-7; clone_size: few; cdr3_nt: TGCGCCAGCAGTCCTAGCGGGAGCTACGAGCAGTACTTC; cdr3_aa: CASSPSGSYEQYF
d_call: NA; v_call: TRBV5-1; j_call: TRBJ1-1; clone_size: NA; cdr3_nt: TGCGCCAGCAGCTCGGGACAATCGACTGTGATGAACACTGAAGCTTTCTTT; cdr3_aa: CASSSGQSTVMNTEAFF
d_call: NA; v_call: TRBV19; j_call: TRBJ1-5; clone_size: NA; cdr3_nt: TGTGCCAGTAGTATAACAGATTATAGCAATCAGCCCCAGCATTTT; cdr3_aa: CASSITDYSNQPQHF
d_call: NA; v_call: TRBV5-5; j_call: TRBJ1-5; clone_size: NA; cdr3_nt: TGTGCCAGCAGCCCATATAGGACCGCCAGCAATCAGCCCCAGCATTTT; cdr3_aa: CASSPYRTASNQPQHF
d_call: NA; v_call: TRBV4-3; j_call: TRBJ2-1; clone_size: NA; cdr3_nt: TGCGCCAGCAGCCAGACTACTAGGATCGATTCGGGTGAGCAGTTCTTC; cdr3_aa: CASSQTTRIDSGEQFF
d_call: NA; v_call: TRBV2; j_call: TRBJ1-5; clone_size: NA; cdr3_nt: TGTGCCAGCAGTCAGGGTCGCAATCAGCCCCAGCATTTT; cdr3_aa: CASSQGRNQPQHF
d_call: NA; v_call: TRBV30; j_call: TRBJ1-2; clone_size: NA; cdr3_nt: TGTGCCTGGAGCTCCTATGGCTACACCTTC; cdr3_aa: CAWSSYGYTF
d_call: NA; v_call: TRBV7-8; j_call: TRBJ1-1; clone_size: NA; cdr3_nt: TGTGCCAGCACCACAAGCGGCCGAGTTGGCACTGAAGCTTTCTTT; cdr3_aa: CASTTSGRVGTEAFF
d_call: NA; v_call: TRBV19; j_call: TRBJ1-1; clone_size: NA; cdr3_nt: TGTGCCAGTAGTATTGGCCGGGTAGCTTTCTTT; cdr3_aa: CASSIGRVAFF
d_call: TRBD1; v_call: TRBV27; j_call: TRBJ2-3; clone_size: NA; cdr3_nt: TGTGCCAGCAGTTTACGAGGGGGCCTTGGCACAGATACGCAGTATTTT; cdr3_aa: CASSLRGGLGTDTQYF
d_call: NA; v_call: TRBV19; j_call: TRBJ1-1; clone_size: NA; cdr3_nt: TGTGCCAGTAGTTCAGGGGTAATTGAAGCTTTCTTT; cdr3_aa: CASSSGVIEAFF
d_call: TRBD2; v_call: TRBV28; j_call: TRBJ2-1; clone_size: once; cdr3_nt: TGTGCCAGCAGTTTACCTAGCGGGAGGGATGAGCAGTTCTTC; cdr3_aa: CASSLPSGRDEQFF
d_call: TRBD2; v_call: TRBV7-3; j_call: TRBJ2-1; clone_size: NA; cdr3_nt: TGTGCCAGCAGCATTCTAGCGGGAGGGAGGTATGAGCAGTTCTTC; cdr3_aa: CASSILAGGRYEQFF
d_call: TRBD2; v_call: TRBV6-5; j_call: TRBJ2-3; clone_size: NA; cdr3_nt: TGTGCCAGCAGTAGCGGGACTAGCGGGAGAAATACGCAGTATTTT; cdr3_aa: CASSSGTSGRNTQYF
d_call: TRBD1; v_call: TRBV19; j_call: TRBJ2-1; clone_size: NA; cdr3_nt: TGTGCCAGTAGTCGGACAGGAGAGTCCTACAATGAGCAGTTCTTC; cdr3_aa: CASSRTGESYNEQFF
d_call: TRBD1; v_call: TRBV18; j_call: TRBJ2-3; clone_size: NA; cdr3_nt: TGTGCCAGCTCACCAGGGACAGGGGGTGGCACAGATACGCAGTATTTT; cdr3_aa: CASSPGTGGGTDTQYF
d_call: NA; v_call: TRBV11-3; j_call: TRBJ1-4; clone_size: NA; cdr3_nt: TGTGCCAGCAGCTTCGGGGTCATTAATGAAAAACTGTTTTTT; cdr3_aa: CASSFGVINEKLFF